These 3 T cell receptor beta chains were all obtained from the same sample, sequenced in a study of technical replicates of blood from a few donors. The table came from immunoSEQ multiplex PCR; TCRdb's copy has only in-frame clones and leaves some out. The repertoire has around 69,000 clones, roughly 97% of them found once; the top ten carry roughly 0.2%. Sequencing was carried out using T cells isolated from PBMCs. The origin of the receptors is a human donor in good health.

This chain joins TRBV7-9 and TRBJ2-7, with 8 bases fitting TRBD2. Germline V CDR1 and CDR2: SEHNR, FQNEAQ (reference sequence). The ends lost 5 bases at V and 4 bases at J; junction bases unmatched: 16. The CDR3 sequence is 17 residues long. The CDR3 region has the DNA TGTGCCAGCAGCACCCCCCAAGTCTCGGGAGGGCCGTACGAGCAGTACTTC. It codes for CASSTPQVSGGPYEQYF.

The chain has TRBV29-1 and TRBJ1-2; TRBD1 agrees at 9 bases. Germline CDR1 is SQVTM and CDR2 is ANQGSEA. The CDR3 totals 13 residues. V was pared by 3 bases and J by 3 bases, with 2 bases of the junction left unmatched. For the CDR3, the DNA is TGCAGCGTTGAGACAGGGGGGTACTATGGCTACACCTTC. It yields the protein CSVETGGYYGYTF. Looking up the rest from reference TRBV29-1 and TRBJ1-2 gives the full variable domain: SAVISQKPSRDICQRGTSLTIQCQVDSQVTMMFWYRQQPGQSLTLIATANQGSEATYESGFVIDKFPISRPNLTFSTLTVSNMSPEDSSIYLCSVETGGYYGYTFGSGTRLTVV.

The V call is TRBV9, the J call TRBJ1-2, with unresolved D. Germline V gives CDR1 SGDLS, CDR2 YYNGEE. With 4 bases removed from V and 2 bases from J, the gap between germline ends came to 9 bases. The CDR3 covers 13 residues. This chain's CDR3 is CASSSQANYGYTF. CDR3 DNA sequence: TGTGCCAGCAGCTCTCAGGCAAACTATGGCTACACCTTC.